This is a list of T cell receptor beta chains from one sample in a study of human T cells and chemical hapten exposure. TCRdb re-called the RACE reads with MiXCR, one entry per CDR3 protein. Here the sample spans fewer than 140,000 distinct CDR3 sequences, roughly 12% being singletons. Specimen: whole blood, collected in connection with sensitization to the hapten diphenylcyclopropenone (DPC). Receptors originate from a woman between 45 and 65 years old with alopecia areata. Some clones in this sample may be carry-over from other donors' samples. Each CDR3 is given with its conserved first and last residue. Fields, in order: clone size, V gene, CDR3 length, J gene, D gene, CDR3 DNA, CDR3 protein. A D gene is named only where the DNA matches it firmly. Some rows have no size entry. The others give once, few or many, or a class for an expanded clone.

size: few; V: TRBV12-3/TRBV12-4; length: 13; J: TRBJ2-7; D: NA; DNA: TGTGCCAGCAGCCTTACCCTACCCTACGAGCAGTACTTC; CDR3: CASSLTLPYEQYF
size: NA; V: TRBV4-3; length: 15; J: TRBJ2-4; D: TRBD1; DNA: TGCGCCAGCAGCCAAGGGGGACAGGCTAAAAGCATTCAGTACTTC; CDR3: CASSQGGQAKSIQYF
size: few; V: TRBV20-1; length: 17; J: TRBJ1-6; D: NA; DNA: TGCAGTGCTAGACCCTCGGGAACAGGGAGGGGGAATTCACCCCTCCACTTT; CDR3: CSARPSGTGRGNSPLHF
size: few; V: TRBV6-6; length: 15; J: TRBJ1-1; D: NA; DNA: TGTGCCAGCACCATCTTACGTGGGGACCTCACTGAAGCTTTCTTT; CDR3: CASTILRGDLTEAFF
size: NA; V: TRBV21-1; length: 12; J: TRBJ2-3; D: NA; DNA: TGTGCCAGCAGCAAAGATGGCGATACGCAGTATTTT; CDR3: CASSKDGDTQYF
size: NA; V: TRBV11-2; length: 14; J: TRBJ2-5; D: NA; DNA: TGTGCCAGCAGCAGCGCTAACAGGGAAGAGACCCAGTACTTC; CDR3: CASSSANREETQYF
size: few; V: TRBV14; length: 18; J: TRBJ2-1; D: NA; DNA: TGTGCCAGCAGCCCGGGACTTATAAGTGCCCGAGACGACAATGAGCAGTTCTTC; CDR3: CASSPGLISARDDNEQFF
size: few; V: TRBV28; length: 15; J: TRBJ1-5; D: NA; DNA: TGTGCCAGCAAAGGCAGGCAGGCAGTTCATCAGCCCCAGCATTTT; CDR3: CASKGRQAVHQPQHF
size: NA; V: TRBV28; length: 16; J: TRBJ2-7; D: NA; DNA: TGTGCCAGCACCGCACGACCGGCCGCCCGCCTCTACGAGCAGTACTTC; CDR3: CASTARPAARLYEQYF
size: NA; V: TRBV6-1; length: 18; J: TRBJ1-2; D: NA; DNA: TGTGCCAGCAGTGATTTGTTTCGAGGGACCTCGACTAACTATGGCTACACCTTC; CDR3: CASSDLFRGTSTNYGYTF
size: NA; V: TRBV2; length: 13; J: TRBJ1-5; D: TRBD1; DNA: TGTGCCAGCAGGGATCAGGGGGAGCAGCCCCAGCATTTT; CDR3: CASRDQGEQPQHF
size: NA; V: TRBV28; length: 19; J: TRBJ2-3; D: TRBD2; DNA: TGTGCCAGCCCAGATAGCGGATATACTAGCGGCGGGGCCGTAGATACGCAGTATTTT; CDR3: CASPDSGYTSGGAVDTQYF
size: many; V: TRBV28; length: 14; J: TRBJ2-3; D: NA; DNA: TGTGCCAGCAGTAGAAGACTAGACCTTCGTACGCAGTATTTT; CDR3: CASSRRLDLRTQYF
size: many; V: TRBV4-2; length: 14; J: TRBJ1-1; D: NA; DNA: TGTGCCAGCACCCTTGAAGGAGGGAACACTGAAGCTTTCTTT; CDR3: CASTLEGGNTEAFF
size: few; V: TRBV29-1; length: 14; J: TRBJ2-5; D: TRBD1; DNA: TGCAGCACCGAACGGGACAGCGTCCAAGAGACCCAGTACTTC; CDR3: CSTERDSVQETQYF
size: few; V: TRBV6-2/TRBV6-3; length: 14; J: TRBJ1-5; D: NA; DNA: TGTGCCAGCAGAACCTTCGACCCGAATCAGCCCCAGCATTTT; CDR3: CASRTFDPNQPQHF
size: NA; V: TRBV6-2/TRBV6-3; length: 11; J: TRBJ2-5; D: NA; DNA: TGTGCCAGCAGTTCCTGGAATACCCAGTACTTC; CDR3: CASSSWNTQYF